Listed here are 18 T cell receptor beta chains from one sample, sequenced in a study of brain T cells in children with intractable seizures. Method: immunoSEQ multiplex PCR; TCRdb's copy keeps in-frame clones and lacks some. Of a few hundred thousand clones in the sample, 93% are singletons; the top ten hold roughly 6%. Regarding time point: blood from clinic visit 5 months post-surgery; TSC patient then seizure free. The source was peripheral blood, collected 5 to 6 months after surgery. These receptors were taken from a boy in the first two years of life with tuberous sclerosis and intractable seizures.

The chain has TRBV14 and TRBJ2-1; 9 nucleotides agree with TRBD2. The ends lost 2 bases at V and 4 bases at J; junction bases unmatched: 0. This CDR3 spans 14 amino acids. Germline V gene lookup returns CDR1 SGHDN and CDR2 FVKESK. For the CDR3, the DNA is TGTGCCAGCAGCCAACTAGCGGGGTACAATGAGCAGTTCTTC. This codes for CASSQLAGYNEQFF.

About this clone itself: A read error may be the cause here, since a much bigger clone is one base away. The rearrangement joins TRBV7-9 to TRBJ2-7; D tentatively fits TRBD1 or TRBD2 (5 bases each). V was trimmed by 1 base and J by 6 bases, leaving 7 bases between them. Germline V lookup: CDR1 SEHNR, CDR2 FQNEAQ (reference sequence). The CDR3 is made up of 12 amino acids. CDR3 region: CASSLGDGEQYF. CDR3 DNA: TGTGCCAGCAGCTTAGGGGACGGCGAGCAGTACTTC.

The V and J genes are TRBV15 and TRBJ1-2; D gene ambiguous. This CDR3 comprises 14 residues. CDR1 and CDR2 (germline): LNHNV, YYDKDF (reference sequence). Trimming stripped 0 bases from V and 4 bases from J, with 9 bases between. In nucleotides, the CDR3 is TGTGCCACCAGCAGAGATTTGGCAGTCTATGGCTACACCTTC. Residues: CATSRDLAVYGYTF.

About this clone: The same CDR3 arises from other DNA sequences in this sample as well. The gene calls are TRBV6-6 and TRBJ2-3; D possibly corresponds to TRBD1 (5 bases). The CDR3 is made up of 14 amino acids. Between the trimmed V and J ends, which lost 0 bases and 2 bases, there was a span of 6 bases. Germline CDR1 is MNHNY and CDR2 is SVGAGI (reference sequence). The CDR3 sequence is CASSYSGLTDTQYF. The CDR3 nucleotides read TGTGCCAGCAGTTACTCGGGGCTCACAGATACGCAGTATTTT.

The CDR3 nucleotides read TGTGCCAGCAGTTTGACCGGGACTAGCGGGCTGAATGAGCAGTTCTTC. This codes for CASSLTGTSGLNEQFF. The chain is built from TRBV27 and TRBJ2-1; 12 nucleotides align to TRBD2. The CDR3 totals 16 residues. Germline CDR1 is MNHEY and CDR2 is SMNVEV (reference sequence). V lost 3 bases to trimming and J lost 7 bases; unmatched junction nucleotides: 7.

The chain is built from TRBV9 and TRBJ2-1, with D maybe TRBD2 (5 bases). Between the trimmed V and J ends, which lost 4 bases and 3 bases, there was a span of 11 bases. Germline loops: CDR1 SGDLS, CDR2 YYNGEE. The CDR3 has 14 amino acids. The CDR3 sequence is CASSTLGGYNEQFF. CDR3 in DNA: TGTGCCAGCAGCACCCTTGGAGGCTACAATGAGCAGTTCTTC.

The chain combines TRBV4-2 with TRBJ1-2; D may be TRBD1 (5 bases). V dropped 1 base and J dropped 0 bases, with 15 bases sitting between them. The germline gives CDR1 LGHNA, CDR2 YNFKEQ. The CDR3 is 17 residues long. The CDR3 region has the DNA TGTGCCAGCAGCCAAGTTGGGGCCGGGGTCCCTAACTATGGCTACACCTTC. This codes for CASSQVGAGVPNYGYTF.

The gene calls are TRBV11-2 and TRBJ1-1; the D gene is possibly TRBD1 (5 bases). V shed 5 bases and J shed 0 bases, with 13 bases lying between them. CDR1 is SGHAT and CDR2 is FQNNGV in the germline V gene. This CDR3 spans 15 amino acids. CDR3 protein: CASSDQGRVNTEAFF. DNA for the CDR3: TGTGCCAGCAGCGACCAGGGACGGGTGAACACTGAAGCTTTCTTT.

The genes are TRBV6-5 and TRBJ1-1, with a possible D match to TRBD1 (5 bases). V dropped 7 bases and J dropped 11 bases, with 14 bases sitting between them. The CDR3 consists of 11 residues. CDR1 and CDR2 from the germline V gene are MNHEY and SVGAGI. The chain's CDR3 is CASTQGETAFF. CDR3 nucleotides: TGTGCCAGCACGCAGGGAGAGACGGCTTTCTTT.

The chain combines TRBV5-4 with TRBJ2-7, with D possibly TRBD2 on 6 matching bases. The CDR3 length is 15 residues. Germline CDR1 and CDR2: SGHNT and YYREEE (reference sequence). V lost 2 bases and J lost 5, with 17 bases in between. DNA of the CDR3: TGTGCCAGCAGCTTTTTCGGCGGGGAAGCTAACGAGCAGTACTTC. This codes for CASSFFGGEANEQYF. The whole variable domain, filled in from reference TRBV5-4 and TRBJ2-7, reads ETGVTQSPTHLIKTRGQQVTLRCSSQSGHNTVSWYQQALGQGPQFIFQYYREEENGRGNFPPRFSGLQFPNYSSELNVNALELDDSALYLCASSFFGGEANEQYFGPGTRLTVT.

The V call is TRBV6-4, the J call TRBJ2-3; 9 nucleotides match TRBD2. The CDR3 covers 16 residues. Germline trimming cut 7 bases from V and 3 bases from J; bases unmatched to any gene: 11. The V gene's germline CDR1 is MRHNA and CDR2 SNTAGT. This CDR3 reads CASMPVAGEVTDTQYF. CDR3 DNA: TGTGCCAGCATGCCCGTAGCGGGAGAAGTAACAGATACGCAGTATTTT.

The V gene is TRBV9, the J gene TRBJ2-3; the D is unclear. Trimming took off 0 bases at V and 2 bases at J, with 13 bases between the two ends. CDR1 is SGDLS and CDR2 is YYNGEE in the germline V gene. This CDR3 region has 16 residues. The CDR3 region is CASSVDLGRSTDTQYF. CDR3 DNA sequence: TGTGCCAGCAGCGTAGATTTGGGAAGATCCACAGATACGCAGTATTTT.

J is TRBJ1-1 and V is TRBV13; no firm D call. The CDR3 loop spans 16 amino acids. V shed 7 bases and J shed 2 bases, with 20 bases lying between them. Germline V gene sequence: CDR1 PRHDT, CDR2 FYEKMQ (reference sequence). The CDR3 loop is CASTPSTDNPNTEAFF. In DNA form, the CDR3 reads TGTGCCAGCACCCCATCCACTGACAATCCCAACACTGAAGCTTTCTTT.

This chain connects TRBV14 to TRBJ1-2; D may be TRBD1 (5 bases). The CDR3 totals 14 residues. The V gene lost 1 base and the J gene lost 2 bases, with 8 bases spanning the gap. The germline CDR1 and CDR2 sequences are SGHDN and FVKESK. In nucleotides, the CDR3 is TGTGCCAGCAGCCAAGGGGACGTAAACTATGGCTACACCTTC. It codes for CASSQGDVNYGYTF.

The chain combines TRBV18 with TRBJ2-1; D is possibly TRBD1 or TRBD2 (5 bases each). CDR3 length: 12 residues. The germline gives CDR1 KGHSH, CDR2 LQKENI. Deletions cut 5 bases from V and 8 bases from J, with 10 bases between. CDR3 protein: CASSTQGDEQFF. CDR3 coding DNA: TGTGCCAGCTCAACCCAGGGAGATGAGCAGTTCTTC.

V gene TRBV19 combines with J gene TRBJ1-2, with 10 bases lining up with TRBD1. After removal of 4 bases from V and 8 bases from J, the junction contained 10 bases not matched to a gene. The CDR3 is made up of 15 amino acids. Germline CDR1 reads LNHDA; CDR2 reads SQIVND (reference sequence). For the CDR3, the DNA is TGTGCCAGTAGTACCCGGGACAGGGGTTCGTGGGGCTACACCTTC. Translated: CASSTRDRGSWGYTF. Full variable domain (outside the CDR3, taken from reference TRBV19 and TRBJ1-2): DGGITQSPKYLFRKEGQNVTLSCEQNLNHDAMYWYRQDPGQGLRLIYYSQIVNDFQKGDIAEGYSVSREKKESFPLTVTSAQKNPTAFYLCASSTRDRGSWGYTFGSGTRLTVV.

This clone appeared once. The gene calls are TRBV4-1 and TRBJ1-1; D call uncertain. The CDR3 contains 13 residues. The V and J ends lost 0 bases and 8 bases respectively, with 10 bases between them. CDR1 is MGHRA and CDR2 is YSYEKL in the germline V gene. CDR3 protein: CASSQEPEREAFF. CDR3 bases: TGCGCCAGCAGCCAAGAACCAGAGAGGGAAGCTTTCTTT.

This chain joins TRBV29-1 and TRBJ1-1, with D perhaps matching TRBD1 (6 bases). With 6 bases removed from V and 5 bases from J, the gap between germline ends came to 16 bases. CDR3 length: 13 amino acids. Germline CDR1 is SQVTM and CDR2 is ANQGSEA. The CDR3 nucleotides read TGCAGCGTCGACGAGGGACAAATAACTGAAGCTTTCTTT. Protein product: CSVDEGQITEAFF.